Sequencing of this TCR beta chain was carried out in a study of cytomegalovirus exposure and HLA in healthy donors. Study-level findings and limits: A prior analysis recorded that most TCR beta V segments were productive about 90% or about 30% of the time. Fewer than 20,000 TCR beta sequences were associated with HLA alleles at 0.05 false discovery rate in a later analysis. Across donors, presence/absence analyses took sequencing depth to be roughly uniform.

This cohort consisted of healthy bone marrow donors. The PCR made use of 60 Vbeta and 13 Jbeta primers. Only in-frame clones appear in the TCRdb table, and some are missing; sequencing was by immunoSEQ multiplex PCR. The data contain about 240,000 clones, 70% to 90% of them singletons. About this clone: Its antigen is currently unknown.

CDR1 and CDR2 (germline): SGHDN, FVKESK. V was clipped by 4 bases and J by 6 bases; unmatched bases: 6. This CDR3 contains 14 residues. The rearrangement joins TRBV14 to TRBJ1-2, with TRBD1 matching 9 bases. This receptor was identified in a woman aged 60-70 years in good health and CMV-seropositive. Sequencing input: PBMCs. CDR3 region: CASSRTGERDGYTF. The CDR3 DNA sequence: TGTGCCAGCAGCCGGACAGGGGAGAGGGATGGCTACACCTTC.